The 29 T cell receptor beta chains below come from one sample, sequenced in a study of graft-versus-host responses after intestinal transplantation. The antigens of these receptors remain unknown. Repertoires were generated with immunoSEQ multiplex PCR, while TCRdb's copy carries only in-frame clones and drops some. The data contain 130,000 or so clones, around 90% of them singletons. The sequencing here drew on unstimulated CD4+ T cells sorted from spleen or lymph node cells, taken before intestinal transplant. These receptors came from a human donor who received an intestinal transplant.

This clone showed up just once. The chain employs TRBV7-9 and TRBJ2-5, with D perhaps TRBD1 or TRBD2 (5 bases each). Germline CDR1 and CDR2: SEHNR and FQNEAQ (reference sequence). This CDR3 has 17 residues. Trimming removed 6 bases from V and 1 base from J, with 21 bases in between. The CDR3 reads CASSFKGRAPTQETQYF. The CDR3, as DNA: TGTGCCAGCAGTTTCAAGGGACGGGCCCCGACCCAAGAGACCCAGTACTTC. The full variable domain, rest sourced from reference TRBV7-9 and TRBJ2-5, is DTGVSQNPRHKITKRGQNVTFRCDPISEHNRLYWYRQTLGQGPEFLTYFQNEAQLEKSRLLSDRFSAERPKGSFSTLEIQRTEQGDSAMYLCASSFKGRAPTQETQYFGPGTRLLVL.

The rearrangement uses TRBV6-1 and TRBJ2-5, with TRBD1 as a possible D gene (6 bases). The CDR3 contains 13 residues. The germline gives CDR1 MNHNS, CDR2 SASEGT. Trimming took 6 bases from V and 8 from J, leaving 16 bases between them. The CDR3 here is CASRAGTQATQYF. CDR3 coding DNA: TGTGCCAGCAGGGCCGGGACACAGGCTACCCAGTACTTC.

This chain's CDR3 is CASSSAIPLTGELFF. CDR3 bases: TGTGCCAGCAGTTCAGCTATCCCCCTCACCGGGGAGCTGTTTTTT. The chain recombines TRBV28 with TRBJ2-2; no definite D call. The V gene lost 4 bases and the J gene lost 4 bases, with 13 bases spanning the gap. Germline-derived CDR1 and CDR2 are MDHEN and SYDVKM. CDR3 length equals 15 residues.

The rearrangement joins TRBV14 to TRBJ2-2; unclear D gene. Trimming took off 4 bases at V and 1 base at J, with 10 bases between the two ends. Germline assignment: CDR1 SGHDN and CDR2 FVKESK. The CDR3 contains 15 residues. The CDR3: CASSRSRLNTGELFF. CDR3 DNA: TGTGCCAGCAGCCGGTCCAGGCTGAACACCGGGGAGCTGTTTTTT.

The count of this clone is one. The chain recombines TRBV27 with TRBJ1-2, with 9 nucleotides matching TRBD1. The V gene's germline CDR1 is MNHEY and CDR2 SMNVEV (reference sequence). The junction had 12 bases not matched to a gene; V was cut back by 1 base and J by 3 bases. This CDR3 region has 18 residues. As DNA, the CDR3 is TGTGCCAGCAGTTTATACCCCCCCGGGGACAGGGTGCACTATGGCTACACCTTC. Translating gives CASSLYPPGDRVHYGYTF.

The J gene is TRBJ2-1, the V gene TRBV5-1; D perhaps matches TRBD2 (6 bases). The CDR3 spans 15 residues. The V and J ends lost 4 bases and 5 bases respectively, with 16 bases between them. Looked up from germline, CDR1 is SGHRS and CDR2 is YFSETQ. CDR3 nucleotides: TGCGCCAGCAGCAGTACTGGCGGGACCAACAATGAGCAGTTCTTC. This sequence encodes CASSSTGGTNNEQFF.

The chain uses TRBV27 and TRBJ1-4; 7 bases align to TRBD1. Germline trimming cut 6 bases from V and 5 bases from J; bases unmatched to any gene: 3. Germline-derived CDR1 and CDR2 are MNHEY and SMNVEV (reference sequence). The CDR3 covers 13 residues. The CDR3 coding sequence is TGTGCCAGCAGCCCACAGGGGAATGAAAAACTGTTTTTT. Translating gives CASSPQGNEKLFF.

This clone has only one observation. The CDR3 DNA reads as TGTGCCAGCAAGCGGGACTCCGGGGTTAGGAGGGGCTACACCTTC. It encodes CASKRDSGVRRGYTF. The V and J genes are TRBV6-5 and TRBJ1-2, with D perhaps TRBD1 (5 bases). Germline V lookup: CDR1 MNHEY, CDR2 SVGAGI. The CDR3 covers 15 residues. V lost 7 bases to trimming and J lost 8 bases, with 23 bases between them.

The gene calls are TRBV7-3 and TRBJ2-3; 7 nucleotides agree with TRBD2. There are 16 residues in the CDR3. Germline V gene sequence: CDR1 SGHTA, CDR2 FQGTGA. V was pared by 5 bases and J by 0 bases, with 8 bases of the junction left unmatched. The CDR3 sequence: CASSPWNSGSTDTQYF. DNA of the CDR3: TGTGCCAGCAGCCCCTGGAATAGCGGGAGCACAGATACGCAGTATTTT.

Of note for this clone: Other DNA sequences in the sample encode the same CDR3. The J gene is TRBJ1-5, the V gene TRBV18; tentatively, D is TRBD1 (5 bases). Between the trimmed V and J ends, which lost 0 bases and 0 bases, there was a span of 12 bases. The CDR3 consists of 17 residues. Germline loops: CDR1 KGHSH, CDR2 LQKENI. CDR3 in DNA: TGTGCCAGCTCACCACCGTCTGGGGGTAATAGCAATCAGCCCCAGCATTTT. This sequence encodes CASSPPSGGNSNQPQHF.

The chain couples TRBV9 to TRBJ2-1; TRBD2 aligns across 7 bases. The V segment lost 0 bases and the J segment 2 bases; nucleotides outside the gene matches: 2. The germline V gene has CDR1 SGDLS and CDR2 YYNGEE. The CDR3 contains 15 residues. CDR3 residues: CASSVGLAPYNEQFF. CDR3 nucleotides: TGTGCCAGCAGCGTAGGACTAGCCCCCTACAATGAGCAGTTCTTC.

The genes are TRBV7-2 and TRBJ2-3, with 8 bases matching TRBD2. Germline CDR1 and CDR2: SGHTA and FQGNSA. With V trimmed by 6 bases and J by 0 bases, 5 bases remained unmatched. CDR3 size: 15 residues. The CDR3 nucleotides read TGTGCCAGCAGGGTGGTAGCGGGAAGCACAGATACGCAGTATTTT. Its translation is CASRVVAGSTDTQYF.

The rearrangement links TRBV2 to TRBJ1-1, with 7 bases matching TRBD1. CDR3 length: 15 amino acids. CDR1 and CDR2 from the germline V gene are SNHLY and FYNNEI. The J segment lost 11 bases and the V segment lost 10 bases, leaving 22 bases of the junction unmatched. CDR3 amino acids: CAIFRGAQGSRTAFF. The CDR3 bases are TGTGCCATCTTCAGAGGAGCACAGGGGTCTCGCACGGCTTTCTTT. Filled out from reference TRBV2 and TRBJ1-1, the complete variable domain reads EPEVTQTPSHQVTQMGQEVILRCVPISNHLYFYWYRQILGQKVEFLVSFYNNEISEKSEIFDDQFSVERPDGSNFTLKIRSTKLEDSAMYFCAIFRGAQGSRTAFFGQGTRLTVV.

CDR3 residues: CASSLEASNQPQHF. CDR3 bases: TGTGCCAGCAGTTTAGAGGCAAGCAATCAGCCCCAGCATTTT. The chain is built from TRBV27 and TRBJ1-5; D unresolved. The CDR3 runs 14 residues. Between the trimmed V and J ends, which lost 2 bases and 1 base, there was a span of 6 bases. The germline V gene encodes CDR1 MNHEY and CDR2 SMNVEV (reference sequence).

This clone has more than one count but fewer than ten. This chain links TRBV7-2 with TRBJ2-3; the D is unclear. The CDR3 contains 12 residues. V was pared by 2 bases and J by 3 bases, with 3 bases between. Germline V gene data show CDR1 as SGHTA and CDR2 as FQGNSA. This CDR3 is CASSLYTDTQYF. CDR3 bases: TGTGCCAGCAGCTTATATACAGATACGCAGTATTTT. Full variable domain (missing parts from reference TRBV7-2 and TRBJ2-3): GAGVSQSPSNKVTEKGKDVELRCDPISGHTALYWYRQSLGQGLEFLIYFQGNSAPDKSGLPSDRFSAERTGGSVSTLTIQRTQQEDSAVYLCASSLYTDTQYFGPGTRLTVL.

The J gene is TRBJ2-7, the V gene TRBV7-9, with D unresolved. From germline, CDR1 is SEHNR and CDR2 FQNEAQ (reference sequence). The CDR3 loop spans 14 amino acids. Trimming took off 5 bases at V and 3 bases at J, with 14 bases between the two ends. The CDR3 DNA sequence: TGTGCCAGCAGCGAAAAGGGTCAGGTCTACGAGCAGTACTTC. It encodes CASSEKGQVYEQYF.

The CDR3 DNA sequence: TGTGCCAGCACAGGGACAGGGAGTTCTGAAGCTTTCTTT. It specifies CASTGTGSSEAFF. V usage is TRBV2 and J usage is TRBJ1-1; 9 bases fit TRBD1. Trimming took 7 bases from V and 6 from J; bases not matched to a gene: 6. The CDR3 spans 13 residues. Germline CDR1 reads SNHLY; CDR2 reads FYNNEI.

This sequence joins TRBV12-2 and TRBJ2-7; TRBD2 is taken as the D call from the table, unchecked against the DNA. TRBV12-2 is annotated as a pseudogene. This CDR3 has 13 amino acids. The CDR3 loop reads CASRLAIYYEQYF. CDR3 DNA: TGTGCAAGTCGCTTAGCCATCTACTACGAGCAGTACTTC.

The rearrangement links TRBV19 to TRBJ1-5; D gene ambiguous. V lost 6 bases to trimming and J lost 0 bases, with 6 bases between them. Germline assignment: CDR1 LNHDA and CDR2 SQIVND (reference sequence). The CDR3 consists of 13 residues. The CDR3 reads CASRRNSNQPQHF. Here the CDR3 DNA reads TGTGCCAGTAGACGGAATAGCAATCAGCCCCAGCATTTT.

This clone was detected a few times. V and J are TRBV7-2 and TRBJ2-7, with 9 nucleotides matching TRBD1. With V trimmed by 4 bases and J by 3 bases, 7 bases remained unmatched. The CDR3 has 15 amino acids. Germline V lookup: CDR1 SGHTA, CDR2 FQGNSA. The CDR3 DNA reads TGTGCCAGCAGCTCCCCCCTGACAGGGGGCTACGAGCAGTACTTC. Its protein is CASSSPLTGGYEQYF.

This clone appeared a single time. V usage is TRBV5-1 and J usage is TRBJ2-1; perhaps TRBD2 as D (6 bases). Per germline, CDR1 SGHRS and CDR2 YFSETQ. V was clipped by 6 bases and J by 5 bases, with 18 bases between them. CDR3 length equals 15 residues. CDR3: CASTPLREAHNEQFF. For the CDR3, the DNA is TGCGCCAGCACCCCGCTGAGGGAGGCGCACAATGAGCAGTTCTTC.

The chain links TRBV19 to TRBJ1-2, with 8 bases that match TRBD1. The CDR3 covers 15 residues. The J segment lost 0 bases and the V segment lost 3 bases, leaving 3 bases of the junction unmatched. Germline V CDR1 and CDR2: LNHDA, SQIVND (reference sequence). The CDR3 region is CASSMQGATNYGYTF. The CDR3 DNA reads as TGTGCCAGTAGTATGCAGGGGGCGACTAACTATGGCTACACCTTC. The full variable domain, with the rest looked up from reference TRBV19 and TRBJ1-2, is DGGITQSPKYLFRKEGQNVTLSCEQNLNHDAMYWYRQDPGQGLRLIYYSQIVNDFQKGDIAEGYSVSREKKESFPLTVTSAQKNPTAFYLCASSMQGATNYGYTFGSGTRLTVV.

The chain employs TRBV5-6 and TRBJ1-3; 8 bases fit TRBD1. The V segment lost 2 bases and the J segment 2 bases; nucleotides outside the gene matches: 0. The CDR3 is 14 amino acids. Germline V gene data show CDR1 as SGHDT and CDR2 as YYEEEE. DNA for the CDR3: TGTGCCAGCAGCTTACAGGGGGCTGGAAACACCATATATTTT. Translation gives CASSLQGAGNTIYF.

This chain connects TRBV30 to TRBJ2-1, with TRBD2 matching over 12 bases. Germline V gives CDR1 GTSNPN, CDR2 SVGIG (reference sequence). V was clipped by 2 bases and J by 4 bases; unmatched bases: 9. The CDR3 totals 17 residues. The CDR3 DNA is TGTGCCTGGAGTACCAAAACCGGACTAGCGGGATACAATGAGCAGTTCTTC. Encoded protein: CAWSTKTGLAGYNEQFF.

In DNA form, the CDR3 reads TGTGCCATCCGGGACGGGGACAATCAGCCCCAGCATTTT. This sequence encodes CAIRDGDNQPQHF. This chain uses TRBV6-6 with TRBJ1-5; D might be TRBD1 (5 bases). With 10 bases removed from V and 3 bases from J, the gap between germline ends came to 13 bases. The germline V gene has CDR1 MNHNY and CDR2 SVGAGI (reference sequence). There are 13 residues in the CDR3.

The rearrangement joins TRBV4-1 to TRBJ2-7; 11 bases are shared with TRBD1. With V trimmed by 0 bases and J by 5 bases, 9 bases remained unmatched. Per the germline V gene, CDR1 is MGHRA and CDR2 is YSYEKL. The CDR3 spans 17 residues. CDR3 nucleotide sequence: TGCGCCAGCAGCCAAGATGTTCCGGACAGGGGGCTCCACGAGCAGTACTTC. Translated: CASSQDVPDRGLHEQYF.

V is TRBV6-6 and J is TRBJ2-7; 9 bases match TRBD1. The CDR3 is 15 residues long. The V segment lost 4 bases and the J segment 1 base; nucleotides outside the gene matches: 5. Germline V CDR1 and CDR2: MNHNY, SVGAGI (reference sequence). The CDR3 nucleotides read TGTGCCAGCAGTTGGGGACAGGGCTTATCCTACGAGCAGTACTTC. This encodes CASSWGQGLSYEQYF.

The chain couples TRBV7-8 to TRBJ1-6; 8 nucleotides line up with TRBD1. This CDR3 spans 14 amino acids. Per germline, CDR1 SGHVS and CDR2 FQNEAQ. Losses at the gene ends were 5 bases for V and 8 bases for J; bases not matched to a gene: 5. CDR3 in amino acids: CASSPTDRDSPLHF. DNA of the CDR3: TGTGCCAGCAGCCCGACGGACAGGGATTCACCCCTCCACTTT.

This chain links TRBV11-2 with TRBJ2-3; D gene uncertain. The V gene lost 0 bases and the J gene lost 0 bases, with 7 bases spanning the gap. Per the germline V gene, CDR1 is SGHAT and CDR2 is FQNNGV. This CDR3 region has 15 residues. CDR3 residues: CASSLERLSTDTQYF. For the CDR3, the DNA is TGTGCCAGCAGCTTAGAGCGGCTTAGCACAGATACGCAGTATTTT.